These T cell receptor beta chains were read from a single sample in a study of blood T cell repertoires in COVID-19. Clones were sequenced by immunoSEQ multiplex PCR, and TCRdb holds only the in-frame ones, with some missing. The sample lists fewer than 250,000 clones, more than 75% occurring once. Material: peripheral blood. These receptors came from a man between 45 and 60 years old with acute or convalescent COVID-19. Both conserved end residues are part of each CDR3. D genes are given only for firm matches.

J: TRBJ1-2; D: NA; V: TRBV5-1; DNA: TGCGCCAGCAGCTTGGCACAGGGTGAGGGTGGCTACACCTTC; CDR3: CASSLAQGEGGYTF
J: TRBJ1-1; D: TRBD1; V: TRBV29-1; DNA: TGCAGCGTCGACCCCCCGACAGGGTACACTGAAGCTTTCTTT; CDR3: CSVDPPTGYTEAFF
J: TRBJ1-2; D: TRBD1; V: TRBV5-5; DNA: TGTGCCAGCAGCGACAGGGGTGGGTATGGCTACACCTTC; CDR3: CASSDRGGYGYTF
J: TRBJ1-4; D: NA; V: TRBV2; DNA: TGTGCCAGCAGTGAAGGATCAGGATCTGGTGAAAAACTGTTTTTT; CDR3: CASSEGSGSGEKLFF
J: TRBJ2-3; D: TRBD2; V: TRBV5-1; DNA: TGCGCCAGCAGCCTAGGACTAGTATACCTCACAGATACGCAGTATTTT; CDR3: CASSLGLVYLTDTQYF
J: TRBJ2-2; D: TRBD2; V: TRBV5-1; DNA: TGCGCCAGCAGCTTAGCGGGGTCGAACACCGGGGAGCTGTTTTTT; CDR3: CASSLAGSNTGELFF
J: TRBJ1-1; D: NA; V: TRBV7-8; DNA: TGTGCCAGCAGCTACGGGGAGGCAGCTTTCTTT; CDR3: CASSYGEAAFF
J: TRBJ2-1; D: NA; V: TRBV2; DNA: TGTGCCAGCAGGGAGGGGGCATGGGAGCAGTTCTTC; CDR3: CASREGAWEQFF
J: TRBJ1-6; D: NA; V: TRBV3-1/TRBV3-2; DNA: TGTGCCAGCAGCCAAGAAGGCGGGGAATACTCACCCCTCCACTTT; CDR3: CASSQEGGEYSPLHF
J: TRBJ1-1; D: NA; V: TRBV10-1; DNA: TGCGCCAGCAGTGCGTCTCGGGGGGGTAACACTGAAGCTTTCTTT; CDR3: CASSASRGGNTEAFF
J: TRBJ1-1; D: NA; V: TRBV30; DNA: TGTGCCTGGAGTTACCCCCATTTAGTGAACACTGAAGCTTTCTTT; CDR3: CAWSYPHLVNTEAFF
J: TRBJ1-4; D: NA; V: TRBV27; DNA: TGTGCCAGCAGTTTATTGCAGGGGACGGGTGAAAAACTGTTTTTT; CDR3: CASSLLQGTGEKLFF
J: TRBJ2-2; D: TRBD2; V: TRBV6-1; DNA: TGTGCCAGCAGTGAATATTTAACTAGCGGGGGGTTTAACACCGGGGAGCTGTTTTTT; CDR3: CASSEYLTSGGFNTGELFF
J: TRBJ1-5; D: NA; V: TRBV7-3; DNA: TGTGCCAGCAGCTTAGGGCATTATAGCAATCAGCCCCAGCATTTT; CDR3: CASSLGHYSNQPQHF
J: TRBJ1-1; D: NA; V: TRBV11-2; DNA: TGTGCCAGCAGCTTAGGGGGCCTGAACACTGAAGCTTTCTTT; CDR3: CASSLGGLNTEAFF
J: TRBJ1-2; D: TRBD1; V: TRBV15; DNA: TGTGCCACCAGCAGTCAGGGGGCTAGAAACTATGGCTACACCTTC; CDR3: CATSSQGARNYGYTF
J: TRBJ1-1; D: TRBD1; V: TRBV6-5; DNA: TGTGCCAGCAGTTATCGACAGGGCAAGGCTGAAGCTTTCTTT; CDR3: CASSYRQGKAEAFF
J: TRBJ1-2; D: NA; V: TRBV6-5; DNA: TGTGCCAGCAGGAATACCGGGATCAGCCCCGGAGGCTACACCTTC; CDR3: CASRNTGISPGGYTF
J: TRBJ2-7; D: TRBD1; V: TRBV18; DNA: TGTGCCAGCTCACCCACCGGGACAGGGGGCGATAGGTACTTC; CDR3: CASSPTGTGGDRYF
J: TRBJ2-7; D: TRBD1; V: TRBV18; DNA: TGTGCCAGCTCAACGCGAAACAGGGGCTCCTACGAGCAGTACTTC; CDR3: CASSTRNRGSYEQYF
J: TRBJ1-2; D: TRBD1; V: TRBV13; DNA: TGTGCCAGCAGCTCCATTGGACAGGCCTATGGCTACACCTTC; CDR3: CASSSIGQAYGYTF
J: TRBJ2-3; D: TRBD1; V: TRBV11-2; DNA: TGTGCCAGCAGGCCGGGACAGGGTGGCACAGATACGCAGTATTTT; CDR3: CASRPGQGGTDTQYF
J: TRBJ1-5; D: NA; V: TRBV5-1; DNA: TGCGCCAGCAGCCTTGGTGAGAGCAATCAGCCCCAGCATTTT; CDR3: CASSLGESNQPQHF
J: TRBJ2-1; D: NA; V: TRBV7-2; DNA: TGTGCCAGCAGCTTAAAGCGGCACAATGAGCAGTTCTTC; CDR3: CASSLKRHNEQFF